This T cell receptor beta chain was recovered during a study of cytomegalovirus exposure and HLA in healthy donors. V was trimmed by 5 bases and J by 1 base, leaving 4 bases between them. Germline CDR1 is SGHRS and CDR2 is YFSETQ. The length of the CDR3 is 13 residues. The PCR ran on 60 Vbeta and 13 Jbeta primers. Here immunoSEQ multiplex PCR was the method, and the copy in TCRdb shows in-frame clones only, minus some. The repertoire holds about 150,000 clones, with 76% as singletons. Sequences were obtained from PBMCs. The chain joins TRBV5-1 to TRBJ2-6; no clear D gene. This clonotype originated in a female donor in good health and CMV-seropositive. Here the CDR3 DNA reads TGCGCCAGCAGGGCATCTGGGGCCAACGTCCTGACTTTC. This codes for CASRASGANVLTF.